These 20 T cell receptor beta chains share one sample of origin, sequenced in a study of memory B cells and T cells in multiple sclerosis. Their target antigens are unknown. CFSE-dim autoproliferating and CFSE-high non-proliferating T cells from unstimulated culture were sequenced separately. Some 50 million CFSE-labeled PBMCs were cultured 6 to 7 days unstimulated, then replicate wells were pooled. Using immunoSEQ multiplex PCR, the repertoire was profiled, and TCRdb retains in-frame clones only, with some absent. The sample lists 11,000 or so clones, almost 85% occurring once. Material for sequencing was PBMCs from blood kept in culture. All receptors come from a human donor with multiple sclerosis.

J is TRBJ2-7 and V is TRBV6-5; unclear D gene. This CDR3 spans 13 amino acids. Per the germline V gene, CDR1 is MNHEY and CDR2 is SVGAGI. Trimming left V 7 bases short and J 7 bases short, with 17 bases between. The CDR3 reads CASTSPNIYEQYF. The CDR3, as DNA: TGTGCCAGCACCTCGCCCAATATATATGAGCAGTACTTC.

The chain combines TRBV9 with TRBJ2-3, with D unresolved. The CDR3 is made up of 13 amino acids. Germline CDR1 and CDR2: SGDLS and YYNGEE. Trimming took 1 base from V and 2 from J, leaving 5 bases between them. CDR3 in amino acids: CASSVRATDTQYF. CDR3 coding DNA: TGTGCCAGCAGCGTAAGGGCCACAGATACGCAGTATTTT. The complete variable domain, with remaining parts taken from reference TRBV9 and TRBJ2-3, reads DSGVTQTPKHLITATGQRVTLRCSPRSGDLSVYWYQQSLDQGLQFLIQYYNGEERAKGNILERFSAQQFPDLHSELNLSSLELGDSALYFCASSVRATDTQYFGPGTRLTVL.

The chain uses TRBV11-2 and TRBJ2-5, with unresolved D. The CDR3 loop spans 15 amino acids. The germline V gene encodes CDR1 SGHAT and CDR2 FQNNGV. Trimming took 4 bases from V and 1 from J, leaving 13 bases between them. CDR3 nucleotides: TGTGCCAGCAGCTCCCGGGTCTCGCCCCAAGAGACCCAGTACTTC. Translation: CASSSRVSPQETQYF.

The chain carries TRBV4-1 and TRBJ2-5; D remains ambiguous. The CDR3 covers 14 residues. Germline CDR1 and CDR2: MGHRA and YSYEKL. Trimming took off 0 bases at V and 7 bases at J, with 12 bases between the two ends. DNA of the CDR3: TGCGCCAGCAGCCAAGAGTCAGGCCGCGGGACCCAGTACTTC. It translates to CASSQESGRGTQYF.

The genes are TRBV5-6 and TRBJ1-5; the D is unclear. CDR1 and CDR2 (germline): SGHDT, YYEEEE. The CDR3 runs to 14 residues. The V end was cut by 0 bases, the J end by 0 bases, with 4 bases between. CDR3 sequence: CASSLVDSNQPQHF. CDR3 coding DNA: TGTGCCAGCAGCTTGGTAGATAGCAATCAGCCCCAGCATTTT.

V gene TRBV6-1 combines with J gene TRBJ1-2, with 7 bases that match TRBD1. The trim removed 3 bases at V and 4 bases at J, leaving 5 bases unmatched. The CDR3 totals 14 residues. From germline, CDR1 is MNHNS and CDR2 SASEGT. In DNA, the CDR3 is TGTGCCAGCAGTGAGTCGGACAGGACCTATGGCTACACCTTC. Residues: CASSESDRTYGYTF.

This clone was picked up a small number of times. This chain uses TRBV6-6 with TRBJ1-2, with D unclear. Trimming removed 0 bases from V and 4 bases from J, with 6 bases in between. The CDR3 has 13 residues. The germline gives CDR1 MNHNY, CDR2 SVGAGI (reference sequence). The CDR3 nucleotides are TGTGCCAGCAGTTACTCGTACGGCTATGGCTACACCTTC. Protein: CASSYSYGYGYTF.

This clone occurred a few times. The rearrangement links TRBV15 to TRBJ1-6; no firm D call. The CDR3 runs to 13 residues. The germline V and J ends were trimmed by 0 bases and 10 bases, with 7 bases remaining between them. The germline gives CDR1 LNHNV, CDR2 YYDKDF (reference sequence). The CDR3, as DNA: TGTGCCACCAGCAGAGATGTGGGCTCACCCCTCCACTTT. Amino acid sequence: CATSRDVGSPLHF.

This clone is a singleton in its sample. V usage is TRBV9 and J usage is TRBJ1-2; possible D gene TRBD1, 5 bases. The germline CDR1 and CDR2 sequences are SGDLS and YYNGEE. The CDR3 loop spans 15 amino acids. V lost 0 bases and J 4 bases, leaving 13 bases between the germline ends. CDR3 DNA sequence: TGTGCCAGCAGCGTAGGGGACCTTAAATCCTATGGCTACACCTTC. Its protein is CASSVGDLKSYGYTF.

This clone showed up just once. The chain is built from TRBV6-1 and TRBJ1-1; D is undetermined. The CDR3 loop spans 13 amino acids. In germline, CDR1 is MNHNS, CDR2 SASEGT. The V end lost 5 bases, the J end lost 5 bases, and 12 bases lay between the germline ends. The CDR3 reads CASSQTQWTEAFF. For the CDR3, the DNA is TGTGCCAGCAGTCAGACTCAGTGGACTGAAGCTTTCTTT.

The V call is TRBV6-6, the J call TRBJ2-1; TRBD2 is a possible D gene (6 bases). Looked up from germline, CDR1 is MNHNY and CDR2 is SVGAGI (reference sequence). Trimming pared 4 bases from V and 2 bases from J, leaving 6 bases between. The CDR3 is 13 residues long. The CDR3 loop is CASSSGAYNEQFF. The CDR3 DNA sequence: TGTGCCAGCAGTTCGGGAGCCTACAATGAGCAGTTCTTC.

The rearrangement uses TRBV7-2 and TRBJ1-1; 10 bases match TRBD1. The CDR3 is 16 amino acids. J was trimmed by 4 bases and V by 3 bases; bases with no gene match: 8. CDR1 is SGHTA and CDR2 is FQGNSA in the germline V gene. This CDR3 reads CASSFPPGQGSTEAFF. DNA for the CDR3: TGTGCCAGCAGCTTCCCCCCGGGACAGGGGAGCACTGAAGCTTTCTTT.

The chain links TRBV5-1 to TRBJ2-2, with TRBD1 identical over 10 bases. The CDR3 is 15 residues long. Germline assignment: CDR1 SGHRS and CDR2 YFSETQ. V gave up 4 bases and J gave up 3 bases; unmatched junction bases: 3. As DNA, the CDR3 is TGCGCCAGCAGCGCGGGACAGGGGTACACCGGGGAGCTGTTTTTT. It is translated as CASSAGQGYTGELFF.

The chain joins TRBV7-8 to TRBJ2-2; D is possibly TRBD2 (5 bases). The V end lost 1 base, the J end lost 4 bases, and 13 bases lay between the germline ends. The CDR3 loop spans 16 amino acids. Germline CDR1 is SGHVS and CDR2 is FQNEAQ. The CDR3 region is CASSLGPLGSTGELFF. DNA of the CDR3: TGTGCCAGCAGCTTAGGGCCATTGGGGAGCACCGGGGAGCTGTTTTTT.

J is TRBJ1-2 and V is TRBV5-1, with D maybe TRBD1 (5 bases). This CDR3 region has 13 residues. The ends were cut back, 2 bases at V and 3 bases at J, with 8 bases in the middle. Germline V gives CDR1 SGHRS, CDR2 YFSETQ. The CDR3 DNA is TGCGCCAGCAGCTTTCAGGGAGACTATGGCTACACCTTC. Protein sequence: CASSFQGDYGYTF.

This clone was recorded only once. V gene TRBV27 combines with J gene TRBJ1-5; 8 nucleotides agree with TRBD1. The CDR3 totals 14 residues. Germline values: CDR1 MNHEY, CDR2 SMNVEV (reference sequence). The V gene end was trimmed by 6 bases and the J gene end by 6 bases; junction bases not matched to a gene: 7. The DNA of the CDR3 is TGTGCCAGCAGGTCAGGGGGCTCAATTCAGCCCCAGCATTTT. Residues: CASRSGGSIQPQHF.

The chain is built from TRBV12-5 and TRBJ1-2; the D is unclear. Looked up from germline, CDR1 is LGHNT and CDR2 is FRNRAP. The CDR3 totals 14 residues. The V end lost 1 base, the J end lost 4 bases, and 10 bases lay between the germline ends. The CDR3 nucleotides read TGTGCTAGTGGTTTGGGCACGTCAGGCTATGGCTACACCTTC. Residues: CASGLGTSGYGYTF.

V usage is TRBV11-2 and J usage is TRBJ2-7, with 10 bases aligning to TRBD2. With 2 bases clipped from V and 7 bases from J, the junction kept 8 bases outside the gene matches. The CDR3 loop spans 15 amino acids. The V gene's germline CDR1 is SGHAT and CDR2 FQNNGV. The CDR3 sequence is CASSLYSGRLGEQYF. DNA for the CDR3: TGTGCCAGCAGCTTATATAGCGGGAGGCTGGGAGAGCAGTACTTC.

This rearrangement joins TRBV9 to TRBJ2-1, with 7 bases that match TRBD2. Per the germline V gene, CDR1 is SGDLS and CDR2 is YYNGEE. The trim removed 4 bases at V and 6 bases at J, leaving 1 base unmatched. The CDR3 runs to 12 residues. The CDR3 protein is CASSPGGNEQFF. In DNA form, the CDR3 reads TGTGCCAGCAGCCCGGGGGGCAATGAGCAGTTCTTC.

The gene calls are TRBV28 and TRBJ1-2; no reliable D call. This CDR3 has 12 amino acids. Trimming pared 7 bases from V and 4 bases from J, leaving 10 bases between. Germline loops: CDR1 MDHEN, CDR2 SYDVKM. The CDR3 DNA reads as TGTGCCAGCATAGGACGGCTCTATGGCTACACCTTC. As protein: CASIGRLYGYTF.